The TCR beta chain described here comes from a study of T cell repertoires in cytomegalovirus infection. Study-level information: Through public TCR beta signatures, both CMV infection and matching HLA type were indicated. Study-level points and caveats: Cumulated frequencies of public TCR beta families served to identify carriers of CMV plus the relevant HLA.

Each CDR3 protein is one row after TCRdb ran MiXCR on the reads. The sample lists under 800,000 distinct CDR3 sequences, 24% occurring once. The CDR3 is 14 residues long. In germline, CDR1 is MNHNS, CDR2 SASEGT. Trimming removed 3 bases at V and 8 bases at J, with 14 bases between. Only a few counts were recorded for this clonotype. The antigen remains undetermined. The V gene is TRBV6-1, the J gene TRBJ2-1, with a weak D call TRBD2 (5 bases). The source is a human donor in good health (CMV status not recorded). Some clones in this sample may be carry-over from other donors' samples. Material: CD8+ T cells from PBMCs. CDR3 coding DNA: TGTGCCAGCAGTGACGGACTTGCTAAGGATGAGCAGTTCTTC. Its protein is CASSDGLAKDEQFF.